Each of the 18 T cell receptor beta chains below was sequenced from the same sample in a study of T cells in Graves' hyperthyroidism and ophthalmopathy. TCR beta CDR3 regions were amplified from RNA transcripts. The TCR CDR3 first-round RT-PCR relied on the HTBI primer set. TCRdb redid the calling of the multiplex PCR reads with MiXCR, one entry per CDR3 protein. The sample consists of hundreds of thousands of distinct CDR3 sequences, around 16% of them appearing once. Sequenced material: blood. Receptors originate from a young woman with Graves' hyperthyroidism.

The rearrangement links TRBV2 to TRBJ2-2; D is perhaps TRBD2 (7 bases). The CDR3 has 14 amino acids. Trimming removed 6 bases from V and 7 bases from J, with 15 bases in between. Germline values: CDR1 SNHLY, CDR2 FYNNEI. CDR3 in amino acids: CASSPRGADGELFF. CDR3 DNA: TGTGCCAGCAGCCCCCGGGGGGCGGACGGGGAGCTGTTTTTT.

This clonotype has ten or more counts. J is TRBJ2-3 and V is TRBV28; the D gene could be TRBD1 or TRBD2 (5 bases each). The CDR3 covers 15 residues. Germline V gene lookup returns CDR1 MDHEN and CDR2 SYDVKM. Trimming removed 5 bases at V and 0 bases at J, with 12 bases between. Written as DNA, the CDR3 is TGTGCCAGCAGTACCCATGGGGGAAGCACAGATACGCAGTATTTT. Translating it yields CASSTHGGSTDTQYF.

In this sample, this clonotype turned up many times. V is TRBV20-1 and J is TRBJ1-1; 8 nucleotides line up with TRBD1. Looked up from germline, CDR1 is DFQATT and CDR2 is SNEGSKA (reference sequence). This CDR3 has 12 amino acids. Trimming cost V 1 base and J 6 bases; bases outside gene matches: 1. CDR3 sequence: CSARGTGPEAFF. CDR3 sequence (DNA): TGCAGTGCTAGAGGGACAGGGCCTGAAGCTTTCTTT.

This clonotype was recorded many times. Here the CDR3 reads CASSLVSRVDTQYF. CDR3 sequence (DNA): TGTGCCAGCAGCTTAGTAAGCCGGGTAGATACGCAGTATTTT. This chain joins TRBV11-2 and TRBJ2-3; no clear D. This CDR3 comprises 14 residues. Germline CDR1 and CDR2: SGHAT and FQNNGV. With 1 base removed from V and 5 bases from J, the gap between germline ends came to 10 bases.

This rearrangement joins TRBV20-1 to TRBJ1-1; weak D call: TRBD1 (6 bases). The germline V and J ends were trimmed by 0 bases and 5 bases, with 16 bases remaining between them. CDR1 DFQATT and CDR2 SNEGSKA come from the germline V gene (reference sequence). The CDR3 is made up of 15 amino acids. The chain's CDR3 is CSARDFRGGGTEAFF. The CDR3 nucleotides read TGCAGTGCTAGAGATTTTCGAGGGGGTGGTACTGAAGCTTTCTTT.

This clonotype was seen at least ten times. The J gene is TRBJ2-1, the V gene TRBV28; maybe TRBD1 (5 bases). CDR1 and CDR2 (germline): MDHEN, SYDVKM. This CDR3 comprises 19 residues. V was cut by 4 bases and J by 0 bases, with 22 bases left in between. The CDR3 region has the DNA TGTGCCAGCAGTTGGCCGGAAACAGAAAGGGGTGGCTCCTACAATGAGCAGTTCTTC. It specifies CASSWPETERGGSYNEQFF.

This clonotype showed up just a few times. CDR3 bases: TGTGCCAGCAGCTCCACTAGCGGGCTGGCGTCCTACGAGCAGTACTTC. Translation: CASSSTSGLASYEQYF. The chain couples TRBV7-2 to TRBJ2-7, with 9 bases matching TRBD2. The CDR3 runs 16 residues. With 4 bases clipped from V and 1 base from J, the junction kept 8 bases outside the gene matches. Germline CDR1 is SGHTA and CDR2 is FQGNSA.

The chain is built from TRBV4-3 and TRBJ2-7; D not certain. V shed 0 bases and J shed 2 bases, with 14 bases lying between them. Germline V gives CDR1 LGHNA, CDR2 YSLEER. The CDR3 consists of 16 residues. CDR3 DNA: TGCGCCAGCAGCCAAGATCAAGGGATTCACGCCTACGAGCAGTACTTC. Translating gives CASSQDQGIHAYEQYF.

In this sample, this clonotype turned up many times. The chain employs TRBV28 and TRBJ2-7, with D possibly matching TRBD2 (6 bases). The CDR3 spans 15 residues. The germline gives CDR1 MDHEN, CDR2 SYDVKM. V shed 1 base and J shed 6 bases, with 16 bases lying between them. The CDR3 DNA reads as TGTGCCAGCAGTTTATTGGGGGGAGACGTCTCCGAGCAGTACTTC. Its protein is CASSLLGGDVSEQYF. The variable domain in full, completed from reference TRBV28 and TRBJ2-7, reads DVKVTQSSRYLVKRTGEKVFLECVQDMDHENMFWYRQDPGLGLRLIYFSYDVKMKEKGDIPEGYSVSREKKERFSLILESASTNQTSMYLCASSLLGGDVSEQYFGPGTRLTVT.

In its sample, this clonotype was seen many times. This chain uses TRBV30 with TRBJ1-5; 12 bases align to TRBD1. Germline assignment: CDR1 GTSNPN and CDR2 SVGIG (reference sequence). This CDR3 has 15 residues. The V and J ends lost 4 bases and 6 bases, in that order; junction bases with no gene match: 7. The CDR3 coding sequence is TGTGCCTGGACCGTGGGACAGGGGGCCGGTCAGCCCCAGCATTTT. Translation: CAWTVGQGAGQPQHF.

A few counts support this clonotype. The chain is built from TRBV7-2 and TRBJ1-5, with a tentative D call TRBD1 (6 bases). Trimming took 8 bases from V and 0 from J, leaving 14 bases between them. Germline lookup yields CDR1 SGHTA and CDR2 FQGNSA. This CDR3 spans 15 amino acids. Here the CDR3 reads CASAPRGDSNQPQHF. CDR3 sequence (DNA): TGTGCCAGCGCCCCCAGGGGAGATAGCAATCAGCCCCAGCATTTT. Looking up the rest from reference TRBV7-2 and TRBJ1-5 gives the full variable domain: GAGVSQSPSNKVTEKGKDVELRCDPISGHTALYWYRQSLGQGLEFLIYFQGNSAPDKSGLPSDRFSAERTGGSVSTLTIQRTQQEDSAVYLCASAPRGDSNQPQHFGDGTRLSIL.

Points on this clonotype: A read error may account for a junction end that differs from germline. This chain connects TRBV7-7 to TRBJ2-1; TRBD2 aligns across 8 bases. Germline CDR1 reads SSHAT; CDR2 reads FNYEAQ (reference sequence). This CDR3 comprises 13 residues. CDR3 nucleotide sequence: TGTGCTAGCAGCTTCGGGGGGGTCGATGAGCAGTTCTTC. This translates into CASSFGGVDEQFF.

This clonotype showed up many times. J is TRBJ1-6 and V is TRBV28; D may be TRBD1 (6 bases). Trimming pared 6 bases from V and 7 bases from J, leaving 16 bases between. The CDR3 has 15 amino acids. Germline CDR1 reads MDHEN; CDR2 reads SYDVKM. The CDR3 protein is CASSQSGTRNSPLHF. As DNA, the CDR3 is TGTGCCAGCAGCCAGAGTGGGACAAGGAATTCACCCCTCCACTTT.

This clonotype was counted ten times or more. CDR3 in DNA: TGTGCCAGCAGTCCCCAACTAGCGCTCGCGAACACCGGGGAGCTGTTTTTT. As protein: CASSPQLALANTGELFF. This chain uses TRBV12-3 or TRBV12-4 with TRBJ2-2; 7 nucleotides agree with TRBD2. The CDR3 totals 17 residues. The junction had 9 bases not matched to a gene; V was cut back by 5 bases and J by 0 bases.

This clonotype was detected only a few times. The V gene is TRBV10-3, the J gene TRBJ2-7; 10 bases match TRBD2. Germline lookup yields CDR1 ENHRY and CDR2 SYGVKD. The CDR3 has 14 amino acids. V lost 3 bases to trimming and J lost 6 bases; unmatched junction nucleotides: 5. The CDR3 DNA reads TGTGCCATCAGTGAAACTAGCGGGATAGGCGAGCAGTACTTC. Protein sequence: CAISETSGIGEQYF.

The J gene is TRBJ2-1, the V gene TRBV19; D gene uncertain. The CDR3 extends over 13 amino acids. Per the germline V gene, CDR1 is LNHDA and CDR2 is SQIVND (reference sequence). V was trimmed by 10 bases and J by 0 bases, leaving 10 bases between them. The CDR3 bases are TGTGCCACTAGACATGCCTCCTACAATGAGCAGTTCTTC. It codes for CATRHASYNEQFF.

This clonotype occurred many times. The rearrangement uses TRBV5-5 and TRBJ2-7; 9 bases align to TRBD1. Germline-derived CDR1 and CDR2 are SGHKS and YYEKEE (reference sequence). The CDR3 loop spans 14 amino acids. With 6 bases clipped from V and 3 bases from J, the junction kept 7 bases outside the gene matches. The DNA for the CDR3 is TGTGCCAGCATCTGGGGACAGGGCGGCTACGAGCAGTACTTC. This translates into CASIWGQGGYEQYF.

The chain employs TRBV5-1 and TRBJ2-3; 9 bases align to TRBD2. CDR3 length: 16 amino acids. Trimming cost V 0 bases and J 0 bases; bases outside gene matches: 2. The germline V gene has CDR1 SGHRS and CDR2 YFSETQ. As DNA, the CDR3 is TGCGCCAGCAGCTTGGGACTAGCGGAGAGCACAGATACGCAGTATTTT. Translation: CASSLGLAESTDTQYF.